These T cell receptor beta chains were read from a single sample in a study of long-term antiretroviral therapy in people with HIV. The method was immunoSEQ multiplex PCR; TCRdb's version includes in-frame clones alone and lacks a portion of them. The profile shows approximately 22,000 clones, 65% to 90% of them singletons. The material was unsorted PBMCs, obtained 0.1 years before starting antiretroviral therapy. These TCRs come from a man aged 18 to 29 with HIV. CDR3s include the opening cysteine and the closing phenylalanine or tryptophan. Each record gives: clone size, D gene, J gene, V gene, CDR3 protein, CDR3 DNA. The D gene is left open where the match is weak. Clone size is shown for a subset of rows, as once, few, many or a class of expanded clone.

clone size: NA
D gene: NA
J gene: TRBJ2-3
V gene: TRBV5-1
CDR3 protein: CASARRGQTDTQYF
CDR3 DNA: TGCGCCTCGGCGCGGAGGGGGCAAACAGATACGCAGTATTTT

clone size: NA
D gene: TRBD2
J gene: TRBJ2-7
V gene: TRBV4-2
CDR3 protein: CASSQDPSGAFYYEQYF
CDR3 DNA: TGTGCCAGCAGCCAAGACCCTAGCGGGGCTTTTTATTACGAGCAGTACTTC

clone size: once
D gene: NA
J gene: TRBJ2-3
V gene: TRBV9
CDR3 protein: CASARGGDTQYF
CDR3 DNA: TGTGCCAGCGCTAGAGGGGGGGATACGCAGTATTTT

clone size: NA
D gene: NA
J gene: TRBJ2-7
V gene: TRBV5-8
CDR3 protein: CASSNRDPSSYEQYF
CDR3 DNA: TGTGCCAGCAGCAACAGGGACCCGAGCTCCTACGAGCAGTACTTC

clone size: NA
D gene: NA
J gene: TRBJ2-1
V gene: TRBV9
CDR3 protein: CASSVGGAAYNEQFF
CDR3 DNA: TGTGCCAGCAGCGTAGGAGGGGCTGCCTACAATGAGCAGTTCTTC

clone size: NA
D gene: TRBD1
J gene: TRBJ2-3
V gene: TRBV27
CDR3 protein: CASSYSRGQGASTDTQYF
CDR3 DNA: TGTGCCAGCAGTTACTCGAGGGGACAGGGGGCAAGTACAGATACGCAGTATTTT

clone size: once
D gene: NA
J gene: TRBJ2-5
V gene: TRBV7-9
CDR3 protein: CASSRPPTGRRETQYF
CDR3 DNA: TGTGCCAGCAGCCGACCACCTACAGGGAGAAGGGAGACCCAGTACTTC

clone size: medium-sized
D gene: TRBD2
J gene: TRBJ2-7
V gene: TRBV6-6
CDR3 protein: CASSYSPGRDEQYF
CDR3 DNA: TGTGCCAGCAGTTACTCGCCAGGGAGGGACGAGCAGTACTTC

clone size: NA
D gene: NA
J gene: TRBJ1-3
V gene: TRBV4-2
CDR3 protein: CASSRLWLGVGNTIYF
CDR3 DNA: TGTGCCAGCAGCCGCCTATGGTTGGGGGTTGGAAACACCATATATTTT

clone size: NA
D gene: TRBD2
J gene: TRBJ2-7
V gene: TRBV5-4
CDR3 protein: CASSKRESPYEQYF
CDR3 DNA: TGTGCCAGCAGCAAGCGGGAGTCCCCCTACGAGCAGTACTTC

clone size: NA
D gene: NA
J gene: TRBJ2-1
V gene: TRBV9
CDR3 protein: CASSTNSLYEQFF
CDR3 DNA: TGTGCCAGCAGCACCAACAGTCTATATGAGCAGTTCTTC

clone size: NA
D gene: NA
J gene: TRBJ2-6
V gene: TRBV9
CDR3 protein: CASSVAVSGANVLTF
CDR3 DNA: TGTGCCAGCAGCGTAGCAGTCTCTGGGGCCAACGTCCTGACTTTC

clone size: NA
D gene: TRBD2
J gene: TRBJ2-7
V gene: TRBV19
CDR3 protein: CASSASGSPYEQYF
CDR3 DNA: TGTGCCAGTAGTGCTAGCGGGTCACCCTACGAGCAGTACTTC

clone size: NA
D gene: NA
J gene: TRBJ1-2
V gene: TRBV7-9
CDR3 protein: CASSSGMDEADRGYTF
CDR3 DNA: TGTGCCAGCAGCTCGGGAATGGATGAAGCTGATCGGGGCTACACCTTC

clone size: NA
D gene: TRBD1
J gene: TRBJ1-1
V gene: TRBV28
CDR3 protein: CASSPYRQGYFTEAFF
CDR3 DNA: TGTGCCAGCAGTCCCTACCGACAGGGGTACTTCACTGAAGCTTTCTTT

clone size: NA
D gene: NA
J gene: TRBJ1-5
V gene: TRBV9
CDR3 protein: CASSPDSARNQPQHF
CDR3 DNA: TGTGCCAGCAGCCCGGACTCTGCCAGGAATCAGCCCCAGCATTTT

clone size: once
D gene: NA
J gene: TRBJ2-2
V gene: TRBV13
CDR3 protein: CASRLATNTGELFF
CDR3 DNA: TGTGCCAGCAGGCTAGCGACGAACACCGGGGAGCTGTTTTTT

clone size: NA
D gene: NA
J gene: TRBJ1-1
V gene: TRBV19
CDR3 protein: CASSIDWENTEAFF
CDR3 DNA: TGTGCCAGTAGTATAGATTGGGAGAACACTGAAGCTTTCTTT

clone size: few
D gene: NA
J gene: TRBJ2-1
V gene: TRBV2
CDR3 protein: CASSPAGAYNEQFF
CDR3 DNA: TGTGCCAGCTCGCCGGCAGGGGCCTACAATGAGCAGTTCTTC

clone size: NA
D gene: TRBD1
J gene: TRBJ1-2
V gene: TRBV28
CDR3 protein: CASRLTGQRKGYTF
CDR3 DNA: TGTGCCAGCAGGTTAACGGGACAGCGGAAGGGCTACACCTTC

clone size: NA
D gene: TRBD2
J gene: TRBJ2-7
V gene: TRBV6-5
CDR3 protein: CASSYDPRGSIEQYF
CDR3 DNA: TGTGCCAGCAGTTACGATCCGCGGGGGTCAATCGAGCAGTACTTC

clone size: NA
D gene: NA
J gene: TRBJ1-4
V gene: TRBV28
CDR3 protein: CASSYRATGVELFF
CDR3 DNA: TGTGCCAGCAGCTACCGCGCCACGGGAGTGGAACTGTTTTTT

clone size: NA
D gene: NA
J gene: TRBJ1-5
V gene: TRBV30
CDR3 protein: CAWSVQGSQPQHF
CDR3 DNA: TGTGCCTGGAGTGTGCAGGGGTCTCAGCCCCAGCATTTT

clone size: NA
D gene: TRBD2
J gene: TRBJ2-2
V gene: TRBV2
CDR3 protein: CASTRGTTNTGELFF
CDR3 DNA: TGTGCCAGCACCCGAGGGACTACCAACACCGGGGAGCTGTTTTTT

clone size: few
D gene: TRBD2
J gene: TRBJ2-2
V gene: TRBV6-1
CDR3 protein: CASSDPGLVNTGELFF
CDR3 DNA: TGTGCCAGCAGTGATCCAGGACTAGTGAACACCGGGGAGCTGTTTTTT

clone size: NA
D gene: NA
J gene: TRBJ2-7
V gene: TRBV2
CDR3 protein: CASSDRLVSSYEQYF
CDR3 DNA: TGTGCCAGCAGTGATCGACTAGTGTCCTCCTACGAGCAGTACTTC

clone size: NA
D gene: NA
J gene: TRBJ2-7
V gene: TRBV7-9
CDR3 protein: CASSPLVGGSEQYF
CDR3 DNA: TGTGCCAGCAGCCCGTTGGTCGGGGGTTCCGAGCAGTACTTC

clone size: NA
D gene: TRBD2
J gene: TRBJ2-3
V gene: TRBV7-3
CDR3 protein: CASSISGSRGDTQYF
CDR3 DNA: TGTGCCAGCAGCATTAGCGGGAGTCGTGGAGATACGCAGTATTTT

clone size: NA
D gene: TRBD1
J gene: TRBJ1-4
V gene: TRBV30
CDR3 protein: CAWSPRTGGREKLFF
CDR3 DNA: TGTGCCTGGAGTCCTCGGACAGGAGGACGCGAAAAACTGTTTTTT

clone size: once
D gene: TRBD1
J gene: TRBJ1-2
V gene: TRBV27
CDR3 protein: CASSLSWQGGFVGYTF
CDR3 DNA: TGTGCCAGCAGTTTATCGTGGCAGGGGGGTTTCGTGGGCTACACCTTC

clone size: NA
D gene: TRBD2
J gene: TRBJ2-3
V gene: TRBV7-8
CDR3 protein: CASSLEAGGRNTQYF
CDR3 DNA: TGTGCCAGCAGCTTAGAAGCGGGGGGGCGGAATACGCAGTATTTT

clone size: NA
D gene: NA
J gene: TRBJ1-5
V gene: TRBV6-5
CDR3 protein: CASSYVAGNQPQHF
CDR3 DNA: TGTGCCAGCAGTTACGTTGCAGGGAATCAGCCCCAGCATTTT

clone size: NA
D gene: NA
J gene: TRBJ2-2
V gene: TRBV5-1
CDR3 protein: CASSYYYGSNTGELFF
CDR3 DNA: TGCGCCAGCAGCTACTATTACGGGTCGAACACCGGGGAGCTGTTTTTT

clone size: NA
D gene: NA
J gene: TRBJ1-1
V gene: TRBV30
CDR3 protein: CAWTAYSSEAFF
CDR3 DNA: TGTGCCTGGACCGCATACTCCTCTGAAGCTTTCTTT

clone size: NA
D gene: NA
J gene: TRBJ1-1
V gene: TRBV9
CDR3 protein: CASSALGMNTEAFF
CDR3 DNA: TGTGCCAGCAGCGCCCTGGGAATGAACACTGAAGCTTTCTTT

clone size: once
D gene: NA
J gene: TRBJ2-1
V gene: TRBV7-3
CDR3 protein: CASSPPGPTAVEQFF
CDR3 DNA: TGTGCCAGCAGCCCCCCGGGACCAACTGCGGTCGAGCAGTTCTTC